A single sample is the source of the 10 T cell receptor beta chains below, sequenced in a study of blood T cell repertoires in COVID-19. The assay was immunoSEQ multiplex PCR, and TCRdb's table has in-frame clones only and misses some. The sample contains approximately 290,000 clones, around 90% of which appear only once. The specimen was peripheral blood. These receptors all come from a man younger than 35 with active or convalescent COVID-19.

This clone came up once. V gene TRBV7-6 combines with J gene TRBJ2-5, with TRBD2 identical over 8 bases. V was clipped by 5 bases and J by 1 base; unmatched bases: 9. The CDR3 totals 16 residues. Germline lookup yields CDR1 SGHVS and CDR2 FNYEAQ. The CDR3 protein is CASSHLERGPQETQYF. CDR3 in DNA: TGTGCCAGCAGCCACTTAGAGCGGGGGCCCCAAGAGACCCAGTACTTC.

CDR3 sequence reads: CASSLHSPGLAGDYEQYF. For the CDR3, the DNA is TGTGCCAGCAGCTTACATTCCCCGGGACTAGCGGGGGACTACGAGCAGTACTTC. The genes are TRBV7-2 and TRBJ2-7, with 14 positions matching TRBD2. Germline lookup yields CDR1 SGHTA and CDR2 FQGNSA. The CDR3 covers 18 residues. V was clipped by 2 bases and J by 3 bases; unmatched bases: 9.

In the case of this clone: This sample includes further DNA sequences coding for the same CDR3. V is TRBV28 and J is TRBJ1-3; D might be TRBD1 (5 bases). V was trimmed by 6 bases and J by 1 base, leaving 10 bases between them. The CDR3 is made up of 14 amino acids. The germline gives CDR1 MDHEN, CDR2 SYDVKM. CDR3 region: CASSLGTSGNTIYF. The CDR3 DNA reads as TGTGCCAGCAGCCTAGGGACTTCTGGAAACACCATATATTTT.

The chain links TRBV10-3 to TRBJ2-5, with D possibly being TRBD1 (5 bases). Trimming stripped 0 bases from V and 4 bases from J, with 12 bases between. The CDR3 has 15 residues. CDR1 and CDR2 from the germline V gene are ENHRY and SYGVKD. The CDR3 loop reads CAISESDTRGETQYF. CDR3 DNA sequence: TGTGCCATCAGTGAGTCGGACACGAGAGGAGAGACCCAGTACTTC.

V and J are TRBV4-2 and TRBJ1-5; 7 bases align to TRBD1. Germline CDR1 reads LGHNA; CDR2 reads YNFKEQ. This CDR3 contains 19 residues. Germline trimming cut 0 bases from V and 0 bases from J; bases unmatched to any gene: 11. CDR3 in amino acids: CASSQDPGQEDRSNQPQHF. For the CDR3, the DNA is TGTGCCAGCAGCCAAGATCCAGGACAGGAGGATCGTAGCAATCAGCCCCAGCATTTT.

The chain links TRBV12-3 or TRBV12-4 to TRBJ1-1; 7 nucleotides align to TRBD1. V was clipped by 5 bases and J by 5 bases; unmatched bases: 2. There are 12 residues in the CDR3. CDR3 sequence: CASSQQGTEAFF. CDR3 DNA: TGTGCCAGCAGTCAACAGGGGACTGAAGCTTTCTTT.

CDR3 coding DNA: TGTGCCAGCAGTTTATTTGAAGGTGGGGCAGGGGCGAATGAGCAGTTCTTC. This encodes CASSLFEGGAGANEQFF. V is TRBV28 and J is TRBJ2-1, with TRBD1 as a possible D gene (6 bases). V was trimmed by 1 base and J by 7 bases, leaving 20 bases between them. Germline V gene lookup returns CDR1 MDHEN and CDR2 SYDVKM. The CDR3 consists of 17 residues.

Here the CDR3 DNA reads TGTGCCAGCACCGAGACGGGGGGTGGAGGCTATGGCTACACCTTC. Translation: CASTETGGGGYGYTF. The chain links TRBV2 to TRBJ1-2, with D maybe TRBD1 (5 bases). The CDR3 runs 15 residues. V was cut by 7 bases and J by 4 bases, with 19 bases left in between. The germline V gene encodes CDR1 SNHLY and CDR2 FYNNEI.

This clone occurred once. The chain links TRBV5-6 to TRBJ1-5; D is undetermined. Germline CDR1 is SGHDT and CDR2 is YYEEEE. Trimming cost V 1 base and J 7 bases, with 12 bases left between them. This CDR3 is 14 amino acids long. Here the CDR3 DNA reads TGTGCCAGCAGCTTGTGGCAGGCTCGGCAGCCCCAGCATTTT. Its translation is CASSLWQARQPQHF.

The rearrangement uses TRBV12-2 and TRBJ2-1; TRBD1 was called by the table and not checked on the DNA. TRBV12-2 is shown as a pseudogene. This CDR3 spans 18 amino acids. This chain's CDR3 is CASRTRDGRDSSYNEQFF. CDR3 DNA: TGTGCAAGTCGCACAAGGGACGGCAGGGACAGCTCCTACAATGAGCAGTTCTTC.